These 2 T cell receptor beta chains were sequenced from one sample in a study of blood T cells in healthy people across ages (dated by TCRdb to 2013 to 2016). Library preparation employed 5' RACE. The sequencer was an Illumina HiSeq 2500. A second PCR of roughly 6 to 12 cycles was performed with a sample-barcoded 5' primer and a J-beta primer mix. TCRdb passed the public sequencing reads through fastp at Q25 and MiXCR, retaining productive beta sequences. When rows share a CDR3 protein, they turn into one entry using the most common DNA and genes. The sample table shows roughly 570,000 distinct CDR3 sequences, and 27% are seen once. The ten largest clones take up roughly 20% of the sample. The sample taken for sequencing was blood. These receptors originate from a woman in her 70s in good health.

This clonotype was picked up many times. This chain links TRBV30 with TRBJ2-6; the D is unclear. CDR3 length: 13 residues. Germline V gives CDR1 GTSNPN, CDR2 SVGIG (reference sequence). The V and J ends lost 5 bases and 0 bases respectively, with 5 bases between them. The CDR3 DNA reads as TGTGCCTGGGGAAACTCTGGGGCCAACGTCCTGACTTTC. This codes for CAWGNSGANVLTF.

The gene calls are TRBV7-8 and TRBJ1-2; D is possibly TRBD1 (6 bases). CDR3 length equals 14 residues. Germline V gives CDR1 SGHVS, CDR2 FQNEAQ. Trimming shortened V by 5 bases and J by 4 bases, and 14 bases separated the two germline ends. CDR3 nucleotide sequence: TGTGCCAGCAGCCGCGCGACAGGCGGCTATGGCTACACCTTC. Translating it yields CASSRATGGYGYTF.